This T cell receptor (beta chain) was sequenced for a study of blood T cell repertoires in COVID-19. Study context: Samples taken during acute and convalescent COVID-19 were collected in the United States, Italy and Spain. In each case, the material was cDNA or gDNA derived from T cells, B-cell-depleted T cells, or PBMCs.

In the authors' workflow: Estimates of nucleated cell counts were drawn from the amplification of reference gene primers. Sequencing used immunoSEQ multiplex PCR; TCRdb keeps in-frame clones, though not all of them. V and J calls and clone size come straight from that table; D and trimming were deduced from the DNA. Altogether around 260,000 clones are present, about 88% being singletons, with the ten largest covering over 4%. Sequenced sample: peripheral blood. The clonotype comes from a man in his fifties or sixties who had recovered from COVID-19.

Here the CDR3 reads CASSLVELAAQYF. The CDR3, as DNA: TGCGCCAGCAGCTTGGTAGAACTAGCGGCGCAGTATTTT. This rearrangement joins TRBV5-1 to TRBJ2-3; 8 positions agree with TRBD2. Germline CDR1 is SGHRS and CDR2 is YFSETQ. Germline trimming cut 0 bases from V and 10 bases from J; bases unmatched to any gene: 4. This CDR3 spans 13 amino acids. The full variable domain, its missing parts supplied by reference TRBV5-1 and TRBJ2-3, is KAGVTQTPRYLIKTRGQQVTLSCSPISGHRSVSWYQQTPGQGLQFLFEYFSETQRNKGNFPGRFSGRQFSNSRSEMNVSTLELGDSALYLCASSLVELAAQYFGPGTRLTVL.